What follows describes a single TCR beta chain. This was the immunoSEQ v3.0 assay at survey level. Sequencing used immunoSEQ multiplex PCR; TCRdb keeps in-frame clones, though not all of them. The sample shows some 11,000 clones, about 86% of them seen only once. Trimming took off 4 bases at V and 1 base at J, with 10 bases between the two ends. The CDR3 is made up of 13 amino acids. Germline V lookup: CDR1 GTSNPN, CDR2 SVGIG (reference sequence). This entry belongs to a study of long-term antiretroviral therapy in people with HIV. The starting material was unsorted PBMCs, obtained roughly 7.3 years after starting antiretroviral therapy. J is TRBJ1-1 and V is TRBV30, with D unclear. This clonotype was obtained from a man between 50 and 59 years old with HIV. CDR3 residues: CAWTFGGNTEAFF. The DNA of the CDR3 is TGTGCCTGGACCTTTGGCGGGAACACTGAAGCTTTCTTT.